The 21 T cell receptor beta chains reported below all come from one sample, sequenced in a study of metastatic and nonmetastatic thyroid tumors. The entire patient cohort was treatment-naive prior to thyroid surgery. MiXCR reprocessed the PCR reads for TCRdb. The data contain 9,500 to 11,000 clones, about 30% of them singletons. The sample taken for sequencing was tumor tissue. The receptors stem from a female donor with papillary thyroid cancer or a benign thyroid nodule (not recorded which). Some clones in this sample may be carry-over from other donors' samples.

In this sample, this clone turned up a few times. The rearrangement joins TRBV19 to TRBJ2-1; 11 bases align to TRBD1. Unmatched junction bases numbered 10, after V lost 9 bases and J lost 9 bases. This CDR3 region has 14 residues. The germline CDR1 and CDR2 sequences are LNHDA and SQIVND (reference sequence). CDR3 nucleotides: TGTGCCAGCCTGGGACAGGGGGATCGGGGTGAGCAGTTCTTC. Residues: CASLGQGDRGEQFF.

This clone came up a few times. The chain recombines TRBV6-5 with TRBJ2-5, with a tentative D call TRBD1 (6 bases). The CDR3 extends over 15 amino acids. V lost 2 bases, J lost 7 bases, and 17 bases lay in between. The germline V gene has CDR1 MNHEY and CDR2 SVGAGI. CDR3 protein: CASSYPQGSWGTQYF. CDR3 nucleotides: TGTGCCAGCAGTTACCCCCAGGGGAGCTGGGGGACCCAGTACTTC.

This clone has a handful of counts. The chain has TRBV7-9 and TRBJ2-7, with a weak D call TRBD2 (5 bases). This CDR3 is built from 11 residues. Per the germline V gene, CDR1 is SEHNR and CDR2 is FQNEAQ (reference sequence). CDR3: CAVGDSDEQYF. In nucleotides, the CDR3 is TGTGCTGTGGGAGATAGTGACGAGCAGTACTTC.

This clone was counted between two and nine times. The rearrangement links TRBV14 to TRBJ2-2; 7 bases are shared with TRBD1. Germline values: CDR1 SGHDN, CDR2 FVKESK. CDR3 length equals 17 residues. Trimming removed 1 base from V and 7 bases from J; junction bases left unmatched: 12. The CDR3 nucleotides read TGTGCCAGCAGCCAAGCCTATCGACAGGGAATGGACGGGGAGCTGTTTTTT. Translated, it gives CASSQAYRQGMDGELFF.

This clone is categorized as medium-sized (0.01 to 0.1%). CDR3: CASSSIQGAEAFF. CDR3 DNA sequence: TGTGCCAGCAGTTCCATACAGGGGGCTGAAGCTTTCTTT. The rearrangement uses TRBV6-1 and TRBJ1-1; 8 bases align to TRBD1. This CDR3 spans 13 amino acids. V shed 5 bases, J shed 6 bases, and the junction held 5 bases outside the gene matches. Germline values: CDR1 MNHNS, CDR2 SASEGT.

The V call is TRBV28, the J call TRBJ2-5, with D possibly TRBD2 on 5 matching bases. In germline, CDR1 is MDHEN, CDR2 SYDVKM. CDR3 length equals 15 residues. CDR3 sequence reads: CAISPGWTGQETQYF. The CDR3 DNA reads as TGTGCTATCAGCCCCGGCTGGACGGGACAAGAGACCCAGTACTTC.

This clone was seen a few times. The chain combines TRBV5-6 with TRBJ2-7, with 14 bases fitting TRBD2. There are 16 residues in the CDR3. Trimming removed 1 base from V and 9 bases from J; junction bases left unmatched: 9. Germline V CDR1 and CDR2: SGHDT, YYEEEE. The CDR3 spells CASSLTPGTSGSRQYF. CDR3 DNA sequence: TGTGCCAGCAGCTTGACCCCCGGGACTAGCGGGAGTAGGCAGTACTTC.

This chain uses TRBV7-2 with TRBJ1-2; 8 nucleotides agree with TRBD1. This CDR3 comprises 14 residues. Germline values: CDR1 SGHTA, CDR2 FQGNSA. With 4 bases clipped from V and 4 bases from J, the junction kept 5 bases outside the gene matches. The CDR3 DNA is TGTGCCAGCAGCTCGGACAGGGAGGGCTATGGCTACACCTTC. It specifies CASSSDREGYGYTF.

In its sample, this clone ranks as medium-sized. The rearrangement links TRBV5-4 to TRBJ1-1; D is possibly TRBD1 (5 bases). V dropped 0 bases and J dropped 0 bases, with 9 bases sitting between them. The CDR3 covers 15 residues. The germline gives CDR1 SGHNT, CDR2 YYREEE (reference sequence). CDR3 sequence reads: CASSLDHRMNTEAFF. The CDR3 coding sequence is TGTGCCAGCAGCTTGGATCACAGGATGAACACTGAAGCTTTCTTT.

This clone was seen ten or more times. This chain uses TRBV7-9 with TRBJ2-4; 7 nucleotides line up with TRBD1. This CDR3 is 11 amino acids long. Germline CDR1 SEHNR, CDR2 FQNEAQ (reference sequence). V shed 3 bases, J shed 11 bases, and the junction held 1 base outside the gene matches. In nucleotides, the CDR3 is TGTGCCAGCAGCTTCGGACAGGTTCAGTACTTC. The encoded protein is CASSFGQVQYF.

This clone is classed as medium-sized (0.01 to 0.1%). This rearrangement joins TRBV5-1 to TRBJ1-4; the D gene is possibly TRBD1 (6 bases). V was shortened by 2 bases and J by 4 bases, with 9 bases between the two germline ends. The V gene's germline CDR1 is SGHRS and CDR2 YFSETQ. The CDR3 extends over 14 amino acids. This CDR3 is CASSFDRLNEKLFF. The CDR3 DNA reads as TGCGCCAGCAGCTTTGACAGGCTTAATGAAAAACTGTTTTTT.

The V gene is TRBV20-1, the J gene TRBJ2-7, with D uncertain. Germline assignment: CDR1 DFQATT and CDR2 SNEGSKA (reference sequence). The CDR3 spans 15 residues. V dropped 0 bases and J dropped 0 bases, with 12 bases sitting between them. This CDR3 is CSARDPRSISYEQYF. As DNA, the CDR3 is TGCAGTGCTAGAGATCCTAGGTCGATCTCCTACGAGCAGTACTTC.

The chain has TRBV6-2 or TRBV6-3 and TRBJ2-2; 8 positions agree with TRBD2. This CDR3 is 17 amino acids long. V was clipped by 7 bases and J by 2 bases; unmatched bases: 12. CDR1 and CDR2 from the germline V gene are MNHEY and SVGEGT. CDR3 DNA sequence: TGTGCCAGCATTCGCCCGGGGGGGGCGCGTAACACCGGGGAGCTGTTTTTT. Translated: CASIRPGGARNTGELFF.

V usage is TRBV3-1 and J usage is TRBJ1-3; D is unresolved. The CDR3 runs 16 residues. V was shortened by 3 bases and J by 1 base, with 13 bases between the two germline ends. CDR1 is LGHDT, CDR2 YNNKEL, per germline (reference sequence). The chain's CDR3 is CASSQTIRTSGNTIYF. For the CDR3, the DNA is TGTGCCAGCAGCCAGACCATCAGGACGTCTGGAAACACCATATATTTT.

This clone was found a few times. The J gene is TRBJ1-5, the V gene TRBV28; maybe TRBD1 (5 bases). Germline V gene lookup returns CDR1 MDHEN and CDR2 SYDVKM. This CDR3 contains 16 residues. The ends were cut back, 2 bases at V and 4 bases at J, with 15 bases in the middle. The DNA of the CDR3 is TGTGCCAGCAGTTTAGAGGGACCCCTTGTGAATCAGCCCCAGCATTTT. Protein: CASSLEGPLVNQPQHF.

This clone was seen ten or more times. The DNA is left out, because the CDR3 cannot be placed on it with certainty; the CDR3 is given as TCRdb lists it. The chain joins TRBV5-5 to TRBJ1-1. 14 amino acids form the CDR3, both terminal residues included. Germline values: CDR1 SGHKS, CDR2 YYEKEE (reference sequence). The CDR3 sequence: CASSFLWVDTEAFF.

This clone rates as medium-sized (0.01 to 0.1%). The chain links TRBV6-1 to TRBJ2-2; the D is unclear. Germline-derived CDR1 and CDR2 are MNHNS and SASEGT. This CDR3 has 16 amino acids. The V gene lost 4 bases and the J gene lost 0 bases, with 12 bases spanning the gap. CDR3 coding DNA: TGTGCCAGCAGTGGCGGTTATGGGGCGAACACCGGGGAGCTGTTTTTT. Its translation: CASSGGYGANTGELFF.

This clone was detected a few times. The chain joins TRBV6-5 to TRBJ1-5; 12 nucleotides match TRBD1. The CDR3 loop spans 17 amino acids. The ends lost 2 bases at V and 5 bases at J; junction bases unmatched: 7. CDR1 is MNHEY, CDR2 SVGAGI, per germline. The CDR3 nucleotides are TGTGCCAGCAGTTACGGGACAGGGGGCGGGTTGGATCAGCCCCAGCATTTT. Amino acids: CASSYGTGGGLDQPQHF.

The rearrangement uses TRBV7-3 and TRBJ2-1; D assignment may be TRBD1 or TRBD2 (6 bases each). The CDR3 is 15 amino acids. V lost 0 bases and J 7 bases, leaving 13 bases between the germline ends. From germline, CDR1 is SGHTA and CDR2 FQGTGA. CDR3 DNA: TGTGCCAGCAGCTTAACGGGGGGCCCCGAAAATGAGCAGTTCTTC. Protein product: CASSLTGGPENEQFF.

The J gene is TRBJ2-1, the V gene TRBV20-1; TRBD2 matches 13 bases. J was trimmed by 9 bases and V by 7 bases; bases with no gene match: 6. Germline lookup yields CDR1 DFQATT and CDR2 SNEGSKA (reference sequence). The CDR3 consists of 13 residues. CDR3 nucleotides: TGCAGTGTTCCGGGACTAGCGGGGTTTGAGCAGTTCTTC. Translating it yields CSVPGLAGFEQFF.

This clone has more than one count but fewer than ten. The rearrangement uses TRBV7-3 and TRBJ2-7; maybe TRBD2 (6 bases). Germline V gene sequence: CDR1 SGHTA, CDR2 FQGTGA. This CDR3 is built from 12 residues. V was pared by 5 bases and J by 7 bases, with 12 bases between. DNA of the CDR3: TGTGCCAGCAGCCTTTCGGGGGTTGAGCAGTACTTC. Protein sequence: CASSLSGVEQYF.